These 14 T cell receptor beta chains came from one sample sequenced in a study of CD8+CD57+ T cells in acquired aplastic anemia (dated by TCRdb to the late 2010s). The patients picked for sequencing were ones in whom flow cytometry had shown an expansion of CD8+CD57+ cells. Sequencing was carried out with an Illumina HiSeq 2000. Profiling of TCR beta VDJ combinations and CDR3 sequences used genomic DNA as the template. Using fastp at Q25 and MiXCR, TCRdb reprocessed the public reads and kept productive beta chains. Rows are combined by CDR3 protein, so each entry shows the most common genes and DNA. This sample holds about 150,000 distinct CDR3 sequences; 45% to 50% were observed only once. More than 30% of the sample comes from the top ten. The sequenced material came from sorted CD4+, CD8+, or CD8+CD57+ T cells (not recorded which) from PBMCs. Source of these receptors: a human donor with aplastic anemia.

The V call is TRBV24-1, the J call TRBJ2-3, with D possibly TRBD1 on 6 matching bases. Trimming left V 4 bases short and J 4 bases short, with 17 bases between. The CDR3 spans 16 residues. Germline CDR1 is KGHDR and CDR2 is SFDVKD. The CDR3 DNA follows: TGTGCCACCAGTGACCGGGACAATACTAGGGCAGATACGCAGTATTTT. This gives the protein CATSDRDNTRADTQYF.

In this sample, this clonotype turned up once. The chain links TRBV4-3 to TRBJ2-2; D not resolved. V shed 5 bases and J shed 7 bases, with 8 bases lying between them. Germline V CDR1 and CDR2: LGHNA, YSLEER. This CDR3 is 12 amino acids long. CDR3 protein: CASSYSYGELFF. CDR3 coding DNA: TGCGCCAGCAGCTACAGCTACGGGGAGCTGTTTTTT.

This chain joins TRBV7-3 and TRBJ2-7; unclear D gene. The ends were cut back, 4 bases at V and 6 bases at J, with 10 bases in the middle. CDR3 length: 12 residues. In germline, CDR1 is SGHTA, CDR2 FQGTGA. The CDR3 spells CASSSPMGEQYF. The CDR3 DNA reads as TGTGCCAGCAGCTCCCCAATGGGCGAGCAGTACTTC. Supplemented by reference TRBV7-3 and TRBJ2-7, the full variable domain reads GAGVSQTPSNKVTEKGKYVELRCDPISGHTALYWYRQSLGQGPEFLIYFQGTGAADDSGLPNDRFFAVRPEGSVSTLKIQRTERGDSAVYLCASSSPMGEQYFGPGTRLTVT.

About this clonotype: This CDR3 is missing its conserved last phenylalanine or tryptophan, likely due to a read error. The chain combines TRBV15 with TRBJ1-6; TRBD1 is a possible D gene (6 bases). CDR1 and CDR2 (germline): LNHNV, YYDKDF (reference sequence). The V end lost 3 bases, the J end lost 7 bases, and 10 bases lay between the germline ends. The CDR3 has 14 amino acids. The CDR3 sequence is CATSRSQGNSPLHL. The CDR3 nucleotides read TGTGCCACCAGCAGGAGTCAGGGGAATTCACCCCTCCACTTA.

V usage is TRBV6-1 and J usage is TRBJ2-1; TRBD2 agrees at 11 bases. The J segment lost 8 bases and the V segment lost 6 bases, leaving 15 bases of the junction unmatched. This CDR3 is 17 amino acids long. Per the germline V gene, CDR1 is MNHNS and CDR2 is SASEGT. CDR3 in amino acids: CASSPGLAGGPQDEQFF. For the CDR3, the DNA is TGTGCCAGCAGCCCAGGGTTAGCGGGAGGGCCTCAGGATGAGCAGTTCTTC.

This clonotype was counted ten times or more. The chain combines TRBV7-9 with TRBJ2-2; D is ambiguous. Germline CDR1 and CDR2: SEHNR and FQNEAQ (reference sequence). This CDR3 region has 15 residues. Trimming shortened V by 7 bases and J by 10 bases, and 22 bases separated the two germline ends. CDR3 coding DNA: TGTGCCAGCACCGCTTATAAGGTCGCGCGTTTGGAGCTGTTTTTT. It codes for CASTAYKVARLELFF.

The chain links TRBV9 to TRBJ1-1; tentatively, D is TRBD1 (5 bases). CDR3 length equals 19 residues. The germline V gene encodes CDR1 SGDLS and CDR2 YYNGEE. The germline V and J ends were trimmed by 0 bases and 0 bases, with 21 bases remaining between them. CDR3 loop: CASSVAPGLVGSMNTEAFF. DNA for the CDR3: TGTGCCAGCAGCGTAGCCCCAGGGCTTGTAGGCTCCATGAACACTGAAGCTTTCTTT. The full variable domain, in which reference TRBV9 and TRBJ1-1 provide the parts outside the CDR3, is DSGVTQTPKHLITATGQRVTLRCSPRSGDLSVYWYQQSLDQGLQFLIQYYNGEERAKGNILERFSAQQFPDLHSELNLSSLELGDSALYFCASSVAPGLVGSMNTEAFFGQGTRLTVV.

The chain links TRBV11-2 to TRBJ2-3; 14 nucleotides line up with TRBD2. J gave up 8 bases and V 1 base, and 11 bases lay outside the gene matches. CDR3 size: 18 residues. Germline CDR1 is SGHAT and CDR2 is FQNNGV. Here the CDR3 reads CASSLGSPGTSGSSTQYF. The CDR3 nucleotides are TGTGCCAGCAGCTTAGGGTCCCCCGGGACTAGCGGGAGTAGTACGCAGTATTTT.

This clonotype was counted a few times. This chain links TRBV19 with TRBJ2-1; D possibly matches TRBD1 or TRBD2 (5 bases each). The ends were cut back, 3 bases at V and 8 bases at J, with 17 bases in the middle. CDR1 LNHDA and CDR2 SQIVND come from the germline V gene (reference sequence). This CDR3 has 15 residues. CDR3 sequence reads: CASSMAGSGYYEQFF. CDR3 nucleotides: TGTGCCAGTAGTATGGCAGGGAGTGGTTACTATGAGCAGTTCTTC.

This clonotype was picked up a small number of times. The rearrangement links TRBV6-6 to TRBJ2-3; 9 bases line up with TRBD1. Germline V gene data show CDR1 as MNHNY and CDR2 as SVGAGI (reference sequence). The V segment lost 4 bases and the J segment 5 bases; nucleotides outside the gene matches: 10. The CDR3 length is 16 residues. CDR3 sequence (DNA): TGTGCCAGCAGTTCCGAAATACAGGGGGCGGAAGATACGCAGTATTTT. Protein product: CASSSEIQGAEDTQYF.

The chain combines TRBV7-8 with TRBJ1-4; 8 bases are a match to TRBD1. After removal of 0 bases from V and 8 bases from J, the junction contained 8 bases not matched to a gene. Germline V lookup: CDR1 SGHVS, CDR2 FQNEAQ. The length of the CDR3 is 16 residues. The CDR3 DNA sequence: TGTGCCAGCAGCTTAGCTCCAGGACAGGGTCAAGAAAAACTGTTTTTT. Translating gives CASSLAPGQGQEKLFF.

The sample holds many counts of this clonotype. The CDR3 coding sequence is TGTGCCAGCAGCTTGTGGGGCTGGATAAATGAGCAGTTCTTC. This encodes CASSLWGWINEQFF. V gene TRBV5-8 combines with J gene TRBJ2-1; a possible D gene is TRBD1 (5 bases). V lost 1 base and J 7 bases, leaving 12 bases between the germline ends. The CDR3 is 14 residues long. Per germline, CDR1 SGHTS and CDR2 YDEGEE.

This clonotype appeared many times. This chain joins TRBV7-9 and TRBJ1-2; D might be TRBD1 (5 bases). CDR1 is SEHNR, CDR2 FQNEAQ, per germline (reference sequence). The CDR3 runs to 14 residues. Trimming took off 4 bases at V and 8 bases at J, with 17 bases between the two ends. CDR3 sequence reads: CASSSSGTEDGYTF. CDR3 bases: TGTGCCAGCAGCTCCTCCGGGACGGAGGACGGCTACACCTTC.

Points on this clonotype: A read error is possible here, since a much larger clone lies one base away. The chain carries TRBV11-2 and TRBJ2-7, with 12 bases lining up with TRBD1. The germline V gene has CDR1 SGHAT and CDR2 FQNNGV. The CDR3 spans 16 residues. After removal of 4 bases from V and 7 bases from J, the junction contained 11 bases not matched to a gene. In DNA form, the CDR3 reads TGTGCCAGCAGCTACAACTCGGGACAGGGGGCCGATGAGCAGTACTTC. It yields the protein CASSYNSGQGADEQYF.